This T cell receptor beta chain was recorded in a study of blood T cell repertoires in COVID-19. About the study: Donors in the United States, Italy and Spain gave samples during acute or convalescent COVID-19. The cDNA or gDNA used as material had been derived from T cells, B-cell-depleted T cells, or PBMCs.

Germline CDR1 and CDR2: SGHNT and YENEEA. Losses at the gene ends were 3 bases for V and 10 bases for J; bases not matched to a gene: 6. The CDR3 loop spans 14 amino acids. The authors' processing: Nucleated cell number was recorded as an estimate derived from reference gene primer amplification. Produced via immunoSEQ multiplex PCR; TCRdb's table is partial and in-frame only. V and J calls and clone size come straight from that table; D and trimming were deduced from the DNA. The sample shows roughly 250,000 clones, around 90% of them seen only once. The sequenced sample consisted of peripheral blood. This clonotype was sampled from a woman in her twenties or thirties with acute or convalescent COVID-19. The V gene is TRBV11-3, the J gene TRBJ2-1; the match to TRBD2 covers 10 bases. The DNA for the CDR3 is TGTGCCAGCAGCTTTAAGCTAGCGGGAGCCGAGCAGTTCTTC. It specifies CASSFKLAGAEQFF.